The 10 T cell receptor beta chains below come from one sample, sequenced in a study of cytomegalovirus exposure and HLA in healthy donors. Measured with immunoSEQ multiplex PCR; TCRdb has only the in-frame clones, and not every one. The sample has about 240,000 clones; 85% to 90% are singletons. Sequencing was carried out using PBMCs. These receptors all come from a man aged 18 to 30 in good health and CMV-seronegative.

The chain is built from TRBV5-4 and TRBJ1-1, with unresolved D. The germline V gene has CDR1 SGHNT and CDR2 YYREEE (reference sequence). With 4 bases removed from V and 2 bases from J, the gap between germline ends came to 12 bases. The CDR3 runs to 14 residues. The CDR3 spells CASSPNIQNTEAFF. In DNA form, the CDR3 reads TGTGCCAGCAGCCCGAACATCCAAAACACTGAAGCTTTCTTT.

The chain couples TRBV6-1 to TRBJ1-1; D is unclear. The V end was cut by 6 bases, the J end by 7 bases, with 3 bases between. The CDR3 totals 9 residues. Looked up from germline, CDR1 is MNHNS and CDR2 is SASEGT. The CDR3 region is CASSNEAFF. The CDR3 region has the DNA TGTGCCAGCAGCAATGAAGCTTTCTTT.

The chain recombines TRBV11-2 with TRBJ2-7, with D tentatively TRBD2 (5 bases). The CDR3 length is 13 residues. With 5 bases removed from V and 6 bases from J, the gap between germline ends came to 14 bases. Germline lookup yields CDR1 SGHAT and CDR2 FQNNGV. The CDR3 sequence: CASSRTGSTEQYF. CDR3 in DNA: TGTGCCAGCAGCCGAACGGGATCCACCGAGCAGTACTTC.

CDR3 coding DNA: TGTGCCAGCAGCGTTGGACTAGCGGGAAGGGAAAACGAGCAGTACTTC. Its translation is CASSVGLAGRENEQYF. V is TRBV9 and J is TRBJ2-7; 12 bases are a match to TRBD2. Germline V lookup: CDR1 SGDLS, CDR2 YYNGEE. The CDR3 length is 16 residues. V was clipped by 2 bases and J by 5 bases; unmatched bases: 8.

The V call is TRBV5-6, the J call TRBJ2-7, with unresolved D. The germline gives CDR1 SGHDT, CDR2 YYEEEE. The germline V and J ends were trimmed by 0 bases and 2 bases, with 6 bases remaining between them. This CDR3 is built from 13 residues. The CDR3 reads CASSLAGPYEQYF. DNA for the CDR3: TGTGCCAGCAGCTTGGCAGGTCCCTACGAGCAGTACTTC.

The chain employs TRBV4-1 and TRBJ2-7; perhaps TRBD1 as D (5 bases). The CDR3 spans 11 residues. V was clipped by 3 bases and J by 6 bases, with 6 bases between them. The germline V gene encodes CDR1 MGHRA and CDR2 YSYEKL. DNA of the CDR3: TGCGCCAGCAGCCAGGGGCGCGAGCAGTACTTC. This codes for CASSQGREQYF.

The chain links TRBV28 to TRBJ1-1; possible D gene TRBD1, 6 bases. V was cut by 6 bases and J by 6 bases, with 11 bases left in between. This CDR3 has 12 residues. Germline V gives CDR1 MDHEN, CDR2 SYDVKM. The DNA of the CDR3 is TGTGCCAGCAGCCAAGGGGGTCCTGAAGCTTTCTTT. This encodes CASSQGGPEAFF.

The chain combines TRBV4-3 with TRBJ2-7; D is unresolved. The CDR3 is 14 residues long. Germline V gives CDR1 LGHNA, CDR2 YSLEER. Trimming cost V 1 base and J 7 bases, with 14 bases left between them. The CDR3 reads CASSQVLLEREQYF. CDR3 coding DNA: TGCGCCAGCAGCCAAGTTCTCCTGGAGAGGGAGCAGTACTTC.

The V and J genes are TRBV7-2 and TRBJ2-5, with 8 positions matching TRBD2. The CDR3 is made up of 14 amino acids. Germline V gene lookup returns CDR1 SGHTA and CDR2 FQGNSA. The ends lost 5 bases at V and 2 bases at J; junction bases unmatched: 4. The CDR3: CASSPGGKQETQYF. The CDR3 nucleotides read TGTGCCAGCAGCCCGGGGGGGAAACAAGAGACCCAGTACTTC.

The CDR3 here is CASRVTSGSTGELFF. CDR3 sequence (DNA): TGTGCCAGCAGGGTGACTAGCGGGAGTACCGGGGAGCTGTTTTTT. V gene TRBV2 combines with J gene TRBJ2-2, with TRBD2 identical over 12 bases. V was clipped by 6 bases and J by 5 bases; unmatched bases: 4. The length of the CDR3 is 15 residues. In germline, CDR1 is SNHLY, CDR2 FYNNEI.